This T cell receptor (beta chain) was identified in a study of T cells in Graves' hyperthyroidism and ophthalmopathy. Study-wide points: Ophthalmopathy was distinguished from stable hyperthyroidism by 13 V-J signatures. Ophthalmopathy got predicted by the model a median approximately 6.3 months before its onset. Most thyroid clonotypes expanded above 0.001 were also detected in blood.

Researchers amplified the TCR beta CDR3 regions from RNA transcripts. Using the HTBI primer set, a first-round RT-PCR was run on the TCR CDR3. TCRdb reprocessed the multiplex PCR reads via MiXCR and lists one record per CDR3 protein. The data hold roughly 300,000 distinct CDR3 sequences, with approximately 15% observed a single time. Germline V gene lookup returns CDR1 SEHNR and CDR2 FQNEAQ (reference sequence). This CDR3 contains 15 residues. V lost 2 bases to trimming and J lost 2 bases; unmatched junction nucleotides: 4. The diagnoses drew upon clinical symptoms, serum thyroxine and TRAb, thyroid ultrasound and orbital computed tomography. The table lists this clonotype with many counts. Its antigen remains unidentified.

Sequenced: blood. The source is a woman aged 25 to 39 with Graves' hyperthyroidism. This chain connects TRBV7-9 to TRBJ1-1; the match to TRBD1 covers 8 bases. In nucleotides, the CDR3 is TGTGCCAGCAGCTTAATCAGGGGGCAAAACACTGAAGCTTTCTTT. Translating gives CASSLIRGQNTEAFF.